These 13 T cell receptor beta chains originate from one sample sequenced in a study of vaccination effects on CD4 cells after COVID-19. When around nine days of culture had elapsed, CD4+ T cells were isolated. Their SARS-CoV-2 infection, verified by PCR, occurred between March and December 2020. Either the BNT162b2 or mRNA-1273 vaccine was given to participants in two doses. The repertoire was sequenced with immunoSEQ multiplex PCR; TCRdb's copy has only in-frame clones and lacks some. Counted here are 35,000 to 55,000 clones, over 65% occurring once; the ten biggest clones make up roughly 3.6%. Their antigens remain unidentified. Here the sequenced sample was CD4+ T cells from PBMCs cultured without peptide, taken after COVID-19 vaccination. The receptors originated from a human donor who had a prior SARS-CoV-2 infection.

The rearrangement uses TRBV19 and TRBJ2-7, with D perhaps given as TRBD1 or TRBD2 (5 bases each). The CDR3 spans 14 residues. Germline assignment: CDR1 LNHDA and CDR2 SQIVND (reference sequence). The V and J ends lost 5 bases and 6 bases respectively, with 17 bases between them. CDR3 sequence reads: CASSLYGGQSEQYF. The CDR3 DNA sequence: TGTGCCAGTAGTCTCTATGGGGGTCAAAGCGAGCAGTACTTC.

This sequence joins TRBV5-1 and TRBJ2-3; D is unresolved. Between the trimmed V and J ends, which lost 2 bases and 2 bases, there was a span of 9 bases. The CDR3 loop spans 14 amino acids. The germline V gene encodes CDR1 SGHRS and CDR2 YFSETQ. DNA of the CDR3: TGCGCCAGCAGCTTAGACGGGTACACAGATACGCAGTATTTT. This gives the protein CASSLDGYTDTQYF. Full variable domain (rest looked up from reference TRBV5-1 and TRBJ2-3): KAGVTQTPRYLIKTRGQQVTLSCSPISGHRSVSWYQQTPGQGLQFLFEYFSETQRNKGNFPGRFSGRQFSNSRSEMNVSTLELGDSALYLCASSLDGYTDTQYFGPGTRLTVL.

This chain connects TRBV25-1 to TRBJ1-2; D is perhaps TRBD1 (5 bases). The CDR3 consists of 13 residues. Germline-derived CDR1 and CDR2 are MGHDK and SYGVNS. V was trimmed by 7 bases and J by 6 bases, leaving 15 bases between them. CDR3 DNA: TGTGCCAGCACCACCCATGGGGGTCATGGCTACACCTTC. Protein sequence: CASTTHGGHGYTF.

V and J are TRBV7-9 and TRBJ2-5; no clear D. CDR1 SEHNR and CDR2 FQNEAQ come from the germline V gene (reference sequence). CDR3 length equals 14 residues. V lost 1 base and J 5 bases, leaving 11 bases between the germline ends. This CDR3 is CASSLGSAWETQYF. The DNA of the CDR3 is TGTGCCAGCAGCTTAGGTTCGGCCTGGGAGACCCAGTACTTC.

The genes are TRBV18 and TRBJ1-4; the D gene is possibly TRBD1 (6 bases). Trimming removed 6 bases from V and 8 bases from J, with 25 bases in between. This CDR3 contains 17 residues. Looked up from germline, CDR1 is KGHSH and CDR2 is LQKENI. CDR3 coding DNA: TGTGCCAGCTCCCCTCGACAGGTTACGGCAAATGTGGAAAAACTGTTTTTT. Translation: CASSPRQVTANVEKLFF.

This clone was counted between two and nine times. As DNA, the CDR3 is TGTGCCAGCAGCTTGGGAACAGGCGAGCAGTACTTC. It specifies CASSLGTGEQYF. The V call is TRBV5-4, the J call TRBJ2-7, with D tentatively TRBD1 (5 bases). Trimming removed 0 bases from V and 6 bases from J, with 7 bases in between. The CDR3 is 12 amino acids. Germline V gene data show CDR1 as SGHNT and CDR2 as YYREEE (reference sequence). Combining the CDR3 with reference TRBV5-4 and TRBJ2-7 gives the whole variable domain ETGVTQSPTHLIKTRGQQVTLRCSSQSGHNTVSWYQQALGQGPQFIFQYYREEENGRGNFPPRFSGLQFPNYSSELNVNALELDDSALYLCASSLGTGEQYFGPGTRLTVT.

The CDR3 DNA follows: TGTGCCAGCAGCCGCGGGGGGGCCGGGGCAGATACGCAGTATTTT. Its protein is CASSRGGAGADTQYF. The gene calls are TRBV11-3 and TRBJ2-3; TRBD2 aligns across 9 bases. CDR3 length: 15 residues. The germline CDR1 and CDR2 sequences are SGHNT and YENEEA. V shed 5 bases and J 4 bases; nucleotides not matched to a gene: 7.

The chain carries TRBV7-9 and TRBJ1-4; no definite D call. Trimming took off 0 bases at V and 4 bases at J, with 3 bases between the two ends. The CDR3 sequence is 13 residues long. The germline V gene has CDR1 SEHNR and CDR2 FQNEAQ (reference sequence). The CDR3 DNA is TGTGCCAGCAGCTTAGCACTTAATGAAAAACTGTTTTTT. Protein: CASSLALNEKLFF.

The V and J genes are TRBV24-1 and TRBJ2-3; TRBD1 matches 11 bases. The CDR3 is made up of 13 amino acids. Germline CDR1 KGHDR, CDR2 SFDVKD. Germline trimming cut 10 bases from V and 5 bases from J; bases unmatched to any gene: 4. The CDR3 sequence: CATKGQGVDTQYF. Here the CDR3 DNA reads TGTGCCACAAAGGGACAGGGGGTAGATACGCAGTATTTT.

This sequence joins TRBV2 and TRBJ1-2; the D is unclear. The CDR3 is 12 residues long. CDR1 is SNHLY and CDR2 is FYNNEI in the germline V gene. Between the trimmed V and J ends, which lost 6 bases and 4 bases, there was a span of 9 bases. This CDR3 is CASRGLGYGYTF. CDR3 nucleotides: TGTGCCAGCAGGGGCCTTGGCTATGGCTACACCTTC.

The genes are TRBV30 and TRBJ2-7; TRBD2 matches 13 bases. J lost 2 bases, V lost 3 bases, and 13 bases had no gene match. The germline V gene has CDR1 GTSNPN and CDR2 SVGIG (reference sequence). This CDR3 has 18 residues. As DNA, the CDR3 is TGTGCCTGGAGCCCTAGCGGGGGACTAGCGGGACTGACCTACGAGCAGTACTTC. Translated: CAWSPSGGLAGLTYEQYF. Variable domain in full (rest from reference TRBV30 and TRBJ2-7): SQTIHQWPATLVQPVGSPLSLECTVEGTSNPNLYWYRQAAGRGLQLLFYSVGIGQISSEVPQNLSASRPQDRQFILSSKKLLLSDSGFYLCAWSPSGGLAGLTYEQYFGPGTRLTVT.

This clone came up once. The genes are TRBV7-9 and TRBJ2-3, with TRBD2 matching 7 bases. The CDR3 is made up of 14 amino acids. With V trimmed by 2 bases and J by 5 bases, 4 bases remained unmatched. Germline-derived CDR1 and CDR2 are SEHNR and FQNEAQ (reference sequence). The CDR3 loop is CASSLRDYIDTQYF. As DNA, the CDR3 is TGTGCCAGCAGCTTAAGGGACTACATAGATACGCAGTATTTT. Full variable domain (rest looked up from reference TRBV7-9 and TRBJ2-3): DTGVSQNPRHKITKRGQNVTFRCDPISEHNRLYWYRQTLGQGPEFLTYFQNEAQLEKSRLLSDRFSAERPKGSFSTLEIQRTEQGDSAMYLCASSLRDYIDTQYFGPGTRLTVL.

This clone occurred once. CDR3 DNA sequence: TGTGCCACCAGCAGAGACATTTATGGCTACACCTTC. This sequence encodes CATSRDIYGYTF. The chain is built from TRBV15 and TRBJ1-2; no clear D. Germline-derived CDR1 and CDR2 are LNHNV and YYDKDF (reference sequence). Trimming cost V 0 bases and J 5 bases, with 4 bases left between them. The length of the CDR3 is 12 residues. The full variable domain, with the rest looked up from reference TRBV15 and TRBJ1-2, is DAMVIQNPRYQVTQFGKPVTLSCSQTLNHNVMYWYQQKSSQAPKLLFHYYDKDFNNEADTPDNFQSRRPNTSFCFLDIRSPGLGDTAMYLCATSRDIYGYTFGSGTRLTVV.